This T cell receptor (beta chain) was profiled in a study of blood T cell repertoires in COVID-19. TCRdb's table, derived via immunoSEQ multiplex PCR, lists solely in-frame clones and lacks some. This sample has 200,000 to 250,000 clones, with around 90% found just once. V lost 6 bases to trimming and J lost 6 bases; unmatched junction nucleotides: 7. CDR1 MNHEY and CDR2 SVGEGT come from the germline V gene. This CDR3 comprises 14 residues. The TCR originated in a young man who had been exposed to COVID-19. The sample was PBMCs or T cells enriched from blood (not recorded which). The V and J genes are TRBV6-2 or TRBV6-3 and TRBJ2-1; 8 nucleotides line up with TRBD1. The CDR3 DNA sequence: TGTGCCAGCAGCCAGGACAGGGTCTCCAATGAGCAGTTCTTC. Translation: CASSQDRVSNEQFF.